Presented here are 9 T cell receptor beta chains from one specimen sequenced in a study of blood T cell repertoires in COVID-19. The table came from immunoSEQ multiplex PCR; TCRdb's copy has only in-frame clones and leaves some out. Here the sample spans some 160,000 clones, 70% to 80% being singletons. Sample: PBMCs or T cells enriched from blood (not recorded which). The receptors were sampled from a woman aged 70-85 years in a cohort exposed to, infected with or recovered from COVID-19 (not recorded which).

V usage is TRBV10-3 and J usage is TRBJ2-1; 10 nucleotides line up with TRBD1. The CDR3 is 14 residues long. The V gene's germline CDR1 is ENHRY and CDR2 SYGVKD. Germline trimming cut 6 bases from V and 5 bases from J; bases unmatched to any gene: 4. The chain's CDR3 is CAISDRGPNNEQFF. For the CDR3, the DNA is TGTGCCATCAGCGACAGGGGGCCAAACAATGAGCAGTTCTTC.

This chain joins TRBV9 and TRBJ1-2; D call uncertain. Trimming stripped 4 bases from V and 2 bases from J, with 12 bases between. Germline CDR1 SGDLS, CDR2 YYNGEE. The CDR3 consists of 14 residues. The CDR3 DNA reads TGTGCCAGCAGCCCCGTCGGGAGCAACTATGGCTACACCTTC. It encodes CASSPVGSNYGYTF.

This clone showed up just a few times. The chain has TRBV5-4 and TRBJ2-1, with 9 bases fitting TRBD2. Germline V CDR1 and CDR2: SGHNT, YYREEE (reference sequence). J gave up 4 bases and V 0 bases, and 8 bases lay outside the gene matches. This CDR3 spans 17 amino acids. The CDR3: CASSLATGGRGYNEQFF. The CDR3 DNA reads TGTGCCAGCAGCTTGGCCACGGGCGGGAGGGGGTACAATGAGCAGTTCTTC.

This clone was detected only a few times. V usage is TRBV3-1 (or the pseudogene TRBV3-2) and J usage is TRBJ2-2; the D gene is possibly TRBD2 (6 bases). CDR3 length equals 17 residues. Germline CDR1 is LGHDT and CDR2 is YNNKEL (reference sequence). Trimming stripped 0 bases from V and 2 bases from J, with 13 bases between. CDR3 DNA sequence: TGTGCCAGCAGCCAAGATGGTTTTAGCGGAAACACCGGGGAGCTGTTTTTT. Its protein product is CASSQDGFSGNTGELFF.

The CDR3 nucleotides are TGTGCCAGCAGTCGGGTAGAGACCCAGTACTTC. Its translation is CASSRVETQYF. V gene TRBV11-3 combines with J gene TRBJ2-5; D remains unclear. Trimming cost V 6 bases and J 4 bases, with 6 bases left between them. Looked up from germline, CDR1 is SGHNT and CDR2 is YENEEA. The CDR3 is 11 amino acids.

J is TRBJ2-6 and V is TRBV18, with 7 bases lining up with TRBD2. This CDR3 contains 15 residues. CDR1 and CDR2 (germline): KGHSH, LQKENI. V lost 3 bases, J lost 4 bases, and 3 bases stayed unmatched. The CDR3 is CASSPGGSGANVLTF. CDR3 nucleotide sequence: TGTGCCAGCTCACCGGGAGGGAGCGGGGCCAACGTCCTGACTTTC.

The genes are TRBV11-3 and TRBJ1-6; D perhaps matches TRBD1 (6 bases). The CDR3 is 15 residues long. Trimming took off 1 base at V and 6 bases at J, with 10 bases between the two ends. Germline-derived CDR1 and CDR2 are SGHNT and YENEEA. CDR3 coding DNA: TGTGCCAGCAGCTTAGCCGGACAGAGTAATTCACCCCTCCACTTT. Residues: CASSLAGQSNSPLHF. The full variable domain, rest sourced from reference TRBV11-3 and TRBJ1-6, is EAGVVQSPRYKIIEKKQPVAFWCNPISGHNTLYWYLQNLGQGPELLIRYENEEAVDDSQLPKDRFSAERLKGVDSTLKIQPAELGDSAVYLCASSLAGQSNSPLHFGNGTRLTVT.

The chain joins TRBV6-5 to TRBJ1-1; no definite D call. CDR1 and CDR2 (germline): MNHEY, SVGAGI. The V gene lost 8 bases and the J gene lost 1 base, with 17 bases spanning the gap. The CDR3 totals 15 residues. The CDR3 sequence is CASRLHGQTNTEAFF. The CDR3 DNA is TGTGCCAGCCGTCTACATGGGCAGACGAACACTGAAGCTTTCTTT.

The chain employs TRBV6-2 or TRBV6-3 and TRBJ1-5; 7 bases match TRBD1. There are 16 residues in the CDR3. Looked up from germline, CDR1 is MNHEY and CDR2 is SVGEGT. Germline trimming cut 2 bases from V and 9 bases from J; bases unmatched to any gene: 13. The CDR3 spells CASSYPGGAGGLPQHF. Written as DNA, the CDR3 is TGTGCCAGCAGTTACCCCGGGGGGGCAGGGGGATTGCCCCAGCATTTT.